This TCR beta chain was recovered during a study of naive and memory T cell subsets. Study results and caveats: Clonotypes here are unpaired alpha or beta chain sequences.

Cells stained for CD3, CD4, CD8, CD45RA and CD27 were sorted into four subsets. CDR1 and CDR2 from the germline V gene are SGHDN and FVKESK. The CDR3 runs to 15 residues. V was clipped by 3 bases and J by 1 base, with 13 bases between them. This clonotype rates as medium-sized (0.01 to 0.1%). Its antigen is not identified. Two oligonucleotides, mixed equimolar, formed the beta constant-region primer covering TRBC1 and TRBC2. The ligated cDNA underwent four PCR rounds using SP2 and nested alpha and beta constant-region primers. TCRdb redid the calling of the UMI-ligation and nested PCR reads with MiXCR, one entry per CDR3 protein. Of approximately 17,000 distinct CDR3 sequences listed, around 8.2% were seen once; the top ten hold roughly 23%.

The chain links TRBV14 to TRBJ2-7, with unresolved D. This receptor was obtained from a human donor in good health. The sequenced material came from central memory CD8+ T cells from blood. CDR3 nucleotides: TGTGCCAGCAGCCAGACGATTGGGCGATCCTACGAGCAGTACTTC. Residues: CASSQTIGRSYEQYF.